This TCR beta chain was recovered during a study of blood T cells in healthy people across ages. Study-level background: Roughly one uniquely barcoded beta molecule per two T cells was captured. The study, taken as a whole, reports: Leaving the PBMCs unsorted stopped any conclusive comparison of naive versus antigen-experienced cells. Total diversity from one million sequenced T cells was likely underestimated.

A few counts support this clonotype. Its antigen is as yet unknown. Next came a second PCR, run for 7 to 11 cycles, which used a sample-barcoded 5' primer along with a J-beta primer mix. A single record per CDR3 protein comes from TCRdb applying MiXCR to the 5' RACE reads. This sample has a few hundred thousand distinct CDR3 sequences, with about 26% found just once. Unmatched junction bases numbered 7, after V lost 1 base and J lost 4 bases. The CDR3 is 16 amino acids. The V call is TRBV12-3 or TRBV12-4, the J call TRBJ2-5; 9 bases align to TRBD1. Sequenced sample: blood. This TCR derives from an older woman in good health. The CDR3 bases are TGTGCCAGCAGTTTAGGTACAGGGGGCGTCCGAGAGACCCAGTACTTC. Translated, it gives CASSLGTGGVRETQYF.